This TCR beta chain comes out of a study of blood T cell repertoires in COVID-19. TCRdb keeps only in-frame clones here, not all; method: immunoSEQ multiplex PCR. The repertoire holds about 160,000 clones, with roughly 81% as singletons. Sequenced: peripheral blood. The receptor was derived from a man aged 40-49 years with acute or convalescent COVID-19.

The CDR3 bases are TGTGCCAGTAGTATAAGCGAGAACACCGGGGAGCTGTTTTTT. It specifies CASSISENTGELFF. The chain is built from TRBV19 and TRBJ2-2; D not certain. Germline V gene sequence: CDR1 LNHDA, CDR2 SQIVND (reference sequence). The V and J ends lost 2 bases and 1 base respectively, with 5 bases between them. The length of the CDR3 is 14 residues.